The 2 T cell receptor beta chains presented below share a single source sample, sequenced in a study of T cell responses to AZD1222 COVID-19 vaccine. Generated by immunoSEQ multiplex PCR, the TCRdb table keeps only in-frame clones and is missing some. The sample includes more than 95,000 clones, less than 90% of them seen just once. The source was peripheral blood, collected on day 0 of AZD1222 vaccination. These receptors originate from an adult in good health.

The V gene is TRBV18, the J gene TRBJ1-2, with unresolved D. Germline CDR1 reads KGHSH; CDR2 reads LQKENI. V lost 8 bases and J lost 6, with 19 bases in between. The CDR3 runs to 14 residues. The CDR3: CASRREGSLDGYTF. CDR3 DNA: TGTGCCAGCCGACGGGAAGGGTCACTCGATGGCTACACCTTC.

J is TRBJ1-2 and V is TRBV7-9; no firm D call. Germline CDR1 SEHNR, CDR2 FQNEAQ (reference sequence). This CDR3 is built from 13 residues. The V end lost 5 bases, the J end lost 4 bases, and 11 bases lay between the germline ends. The CDR3 DNA reads as TGTGCCAGCAGCGGGGTCGGGGTCTATGGCTACACCTTC. It is translated as CASSGVGVYGYTF.